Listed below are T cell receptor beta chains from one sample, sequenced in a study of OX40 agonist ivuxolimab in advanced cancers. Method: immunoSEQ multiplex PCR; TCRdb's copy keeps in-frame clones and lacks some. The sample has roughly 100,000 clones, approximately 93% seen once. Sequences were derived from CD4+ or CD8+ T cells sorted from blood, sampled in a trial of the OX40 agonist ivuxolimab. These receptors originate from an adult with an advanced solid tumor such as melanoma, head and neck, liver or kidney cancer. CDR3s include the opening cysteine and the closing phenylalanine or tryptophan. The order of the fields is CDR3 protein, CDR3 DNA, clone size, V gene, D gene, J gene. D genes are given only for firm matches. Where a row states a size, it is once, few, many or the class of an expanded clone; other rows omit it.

CDR3aa: CATSRATGSNEKLFF
CDR3nt: TGTGCCACCAGCAGGGCGACAGGGTCTAATGAAAAACTGTTTTTT
abundance: -
v_gene: TRBV15
d_gene: TRBD1
j_gene: TRBJ1-4

CDR3aa: CASSALDTYNSPLHF
CDR3nt: TGTGCCAGCAGTGCCTTGGACACCTATAATTCACCCCTCCACTTT
abundance: -
v_gene: TRBV6-6
d_gene: -
j_gene: TRBJ1-6

CDR3aa: CATSSTDTQYF
CDR3nt: TGTGCCACATCTAGCACAGATACGCAGTATTTT
abundance: -
v_gene: TRBV10-3
d_gene: -
j_gene: TRBJ2-3

CDR3aa: CASSPNKETQYF
CDR3nt: TGTGCCAGCAGCCCAAACAAGGAGACCCAGTACTTC
abundance: -
v_gene: TRBV9
d_gene: -
j_gene: TRBJ2-5

CDR3aa: CASSLDQGNYGYTF
CDR3nt: TGTGCCAGCAGCTTAGACCAGGGTAACTATGGCTACACCTTC
abundance: -
v_gene: TRBV11-3
d_gene: -
j_gene: TRBJ1-2

CDR3aa: CASSTRDRDTEAFF
CDR3nt: TGTGCCAGCAGTACCCGGGACAGGGACACTGAAGCTTTCTTT
abundance: -
v_gene: TRBV6-5
d_gene: TRBD1
j_gene: TRBJ1-1

CDR3aa: CASSSPRSEQYF
CDR3nt: TGTGCCAGCAGCTCCCCCCGGAGCGAGCAGTACTTC
abundance: -
v_gene: TRBV7-2
d_gene: -
j_gene: TRBJ2-7

CDR3aa: CASSHYQETQYF
CDR3nt: TGTGCCAGCAGTCACTACCAAGAGACCCAGTACTTC
abundance: -
v_gene: TRBV2
d_gene: -
j_gene: TRBJ2-5

CDR3aa: CASSTHWGGGEDTEAFF
CDR3nt: TGTGCCAGTAGTACCCACTGGGGGGGAGGGGAGGACACTGAAGCTTTCTTT
abundance: -
v_gene: TRBV19
d_gene: -
j_gene: TRBJ1-1

CDR3aa: CASSVDPMQGYTF
CDR3nt: TGTGCCAGCAGCGTTGACCCGATGCAAGGCTACACCTTC
abundance: -
v_gene: TRBV9
d_gene: -
j_gene: TRBJ1-2

CDR3aa: CASSRTAYSGANVLTF
CDR3nt: TGTGCCAGCAGCCGGACAGCCTACTCTGGGGCCAACGTCCTGACTTTC
abundance: -
v_gene: TRBV5-6
d_gene: -
j_gene: TRBJ2-6

CDR3aa: CASSLHQETQYF
CDR3nt: TGTGCCAGCAGCTTACACCAAGAGACCCAGTACTTC
abundance: -
v_gene: TRBV5-4
d_gene: -
j_gene: TRBJ2-5

CDR3aa: CASSLIAAADTQYF
CDR3nt: TGTGCCAGCAGCTTAATAGCAGCAGCAGATACGCAGTATTTT
abundance: -
v_gene: TRBV7-3
d_gene: -
j_gene: TRBJ2-3

CDR3aa: CASSIRGQGQPQHF
CDR3nt: TGTGCCAGTAGTATCAGGGGTCAGGGGCAGCCCCAGCATTTT
abundance: -
v_gene: TRBV19
d_gene: -
j_gene: TRBJ1-5

CDR3aa: CASSLRAPWKETQYF
CDR3nt: TGTGCCAGCAGCTTGAGGGCCCCATGGAAAGAGACCCAGTACTTC
abundance: -
v_gene: TRBV5-6
d_gene: -
j_gene: TRBJ2-5

CDR3aa: CASSVAITDTQYF
CDR3nt: TGTGCCAGCAGCGTAGCCATAACAGATACGCAGTATTTT
abundance: once
v_gene: TRBV9
d_gene: -
j_gene: TRBJ2-3

CDR3aa: CATSRARGTYNEQFF
CDR3nt: TGTGCCACCAGCAGAGCGAGGGGGACCTACAATGAGCAGTTCTTC
abundance: -
v_gene: TRBV15
d_gene: -
j_gene: TRBJ2-1

CDR3aa: CASSRTGTNTGELFF
CDR3nt: TGTGCCAGCAGCAGGACAGGGACGAACACCGGGGAGCTGTTTTTT
abundance: -
v_gene: TRBV11-1
d_gene: TRBD1
j_gene: TRBJ2-2

CDR3aa: CATGQGGDQPQHF
CDR3nt: TGTGCCACGGGACAGGGGGGTGATCAGCCCCAGCATTTT
abundance: -
v_gene: TRBV15
d_gene: TRBD1
j_gene: TRBJ1-5

CDR3aa: CASSLSGGRKFF
CDR3nt: TGCGCCAGCAGCTTATCAGGGGGTCGTAAGTTCTTC
abundance: -
v_gene: TRBV5-1
d_gene: TRBD1
j_gene: TRBJ2-1

CDR3aa: CATPPGLANINEQFF
CDR3nt: TGTGCCACCCCTCCTGGACTAGCTAATATCAATGAGCAGTTCTTC
abundance: -
v_gene: TRBV2
d_gene: TRBD2
j_gene: TRBJ2-1

CDR3aa: CASSIVTGGNQPQHF
CDR3nt: TGTGCCAGTAGTATAGTAACAGGGGGAAATCAGCCCCAGCATTTT
abundance: -
v_gene: TRBV19
d_gene: TRBD1
j_gene: TRBJ1-5

CDR3aa: CASRGGSAYEQYF
CDR3nt: TGTGCCAGCAGAGGCGGGTCGGCCTACGAGCAGTACTTC
abundance: -
v_gene: TRBV6-1
d_gene: -
j_gene: TRBJ2-7

CDR3aa: CASIKGEGTSYTF
CDR3nt: TGTGCCAGCATCAAAGGGGAGGGTACGAGCTACACCTTC
abundance: -
v_gene: TRBV2
d_gene: -
j_gene: TRBJ1-2

CDR3aa: CASSLAGLGYGYTF
CDR3nt: TGTGCCAGCAGCTTAGCTGGACTAGGCTATGGCTACACCTTC
abundance: -
v_gene: TRBV7-2
d_gene: -
j_gene: TRBJ1-2